Listed below are T cell receptor beta chains from one sample, sequenced in a study of OX40 agonist ivuxolimab in advanced cancers. Measured with immunoSEQ multiplex PCR; TCRdb has only the in-frame clones, and not every one. The sample lists roughly 67,000 clones; around nine tenths were seen once. Sample: CD4+ or CD8+ T cells sorted from blood, taken in a trial of the OX40 agonist ivuxolimab. These receptors all stem from an adult with an advanced solid tumor such as melanoma, head and neck, liver or kidney cancer. Each CDR3 is given with its conserved first and last residue. D genes are given only for firm matches. Clone sizes are given selectively: once, few, many, or a class where the clone is expanded.

>TRBV28|-|TRBJ1-3|-
TGTGCCAGCCAGAGTGACTCTGGAAACACCATATATTTT
CASQSDSGNTIYF
>TRBV2|-|TRBJ2-4|-
TGTGCCAGTCAACAAACGACCCTAGCCAAAAACATTCAGTACTTC
CASQQTTLAKNIQYF
>TRBV30|-|TRBJ1-2|once
TGTGCCTGGAGTGTTGGGGGGAATGGCTACACCTTC
CAWSVGGNGYTF
>TRBV5-6|-|TRBJ1-2|-
TGTGCCAGCCATGCGAGGGTACCCTATGGCTACACCTTC
CASHARVPYGYTF
>TRBV7-8|-|TRBJ1-3|-
TGTGCCAGCAGCTTAGCTGGTCTGGGGGGCAACACCATATATTTT
CASSLAGLGGNTIYF
>TRBV11-3|-|TRBJ2-1|-
TGTGCCAGCAGCTTAGATAGGTATGAGCAGTTCTTC
CASSLDRYEQFF
>TRBV18|-|TRBJ1-2|-
TGTGCCAGCTCACCCATGGGCGACCTTGATCCGGGCTACACCTTC
CASSPMGDLDPGYTF
>TRBV6-6|-|TRBJ2-3|-
TGTGCCAGCAGTCACACTAGCCCCACAGATACGCAGTATTTT
CASSHTSPTDTQYF
>TRBV6-1|TRBD1|TRBJ1-2|-
TGTGCCAGCATTCGCGCAGGGGGCGATTATGGCTACACCTTC
CASIRAGGDYGYTF
>TRBV5-1|TRBD1|TRBJ2-7|-
TGCGCCAGCAGCTTGGACGGACAGGGGACCTACGAGCAGTACTTC
CASSLDGQGTYEQYF
>TRBV15|-|TRBJ1-5|-
TGTGCCACCAGCGCCGGTGGGGGGAATCGGCCCCAGCATTTT
CATSAGGGNRPQHF
>TRBV5-4|-|TRBJ2-2|-
TGTGCCAGCAGCTTGGCCCAGGGAACCGGGGAGCTGTTTTTT
CASSLAQGTGELFF
>TRBV27|TRBD2|TRBJ2-5|-
TGTGCCAGCAGTTTGGGACTAGCGGGGGGGATGGAGACCCAGTACTTC
CASSLGLAGGMETQYF
>TRBV10-3|TRBD1|TRBJ1-1|-
TGTGCCATCAGTGGGGGGGGGACAGCGAACACTGAAGCTTTCTTT
CAISGGGTANTEAFF
>TRBV15|-|TRBJ1-2|once
TGTGCCACCAGCAGACCAGGTATGGGGACGGACTATGGCTACACCTTC
CATSRPGMGTDYGYTF
>TRBV6-6|TRBD1|TRBJ1-4|-
TGTGCCAGCAGGGATACAGGGGTTAATGAAAAACTGTTTTTT
CASRDTGVNEKLFF
>TRBV21-1|-|TRBJ2-7|-
TGTGCCAGCAGTCCCATCTCCTACGAGCAGTACTTC
CASSPISYEQYF
>TRBV7-9|TRBD1|TRBJ1-5|-
TGTGCCAGCAGCCCCTCGACAGGGACAGGGAATCAGCCCCAGCATTTT
CASSPSTGTGNQPQHF
>TRBV7-2|TRBD1|TRBJ1-3|-
TGTGCCAGCAGCTTAGCCGGACAGGGGGCTATAGGTGCTGGAAACACCATATATTTT
CASSLAGQGAIGAGNTIYF
>TRBV5-1|-|TRBJ2-1|-
TGCGCCAGCAGCGCCGGGGACATTTACAATGAGCAGTTCTTC
CASSAGDIYNEQFF
>TRBV5-1|-|TRBJ1-1|-
TGCGCCAGCAGCTTGGGAGTAGATCGAGGCACTGAAGCTTTCTTT
CASSLGVDRGTEAFF
>TRBV6-5|TRBD1|TRBJ1-4|-
TGTGCCAGCAGTGACCGACAGGGCAAAAAACTGTTTTTT
CASSDRQGKKLFF
>TRBV7-8|-|TRBJ1-2|-
TGTGCCAGCAGTACCGGGGGCCTTAACTATGGCTACACCTTC
CASSTGGLNYGYTF
>TRBV5-1|-|TRBJ1-1|-
-
CASSFGSGLPRMNTEAFF
>TRBV19|-|TRBJ2-2|-
TGTGCCAGTAGTAGTGTGGGGGCACGCGGGGAGCTGTTTTTT
CASSSVGARGELFF
>TRBV12-5|-|TRBJ1-5|-
TGTGCTAGTGCACTCGGCGGCAATCAGCCCCAGCATTTT
CASALGGNQPQHF
>TRBV28|TRBD2|TRBJ2-7|once
TGTGCCAGCAGTTTGGGGGGGGAGGGCGCATACGAGCAGTACTTC
CASSLGGEGAYEQYF
>TRBV5-4|-|TRBJ2-1|once
TGTGCCAGCAGCTTGGGATCGGCTAGCTTTAACAATGAGCAGTTCTTC
CASSLGSASFNNEQFF
>TRBV5-5|-|TRBJ2-7|-
TGTGCCAGCAGCCAACCGGGGCCCAGTTACGAGCAGTACTTC
CASSQPGPSYEQYF
>TRBV21-1|-|TRBJ1-5|-
TGTGCCAGCAGCAAATTGCACAGGGAGGGTGATCAGCCCCAGCATTTT
CASSKLHREGDQPQHF
>TRBV5-1|-|TRBJ1-1|once
TGCGCCAGCAGCTTGGATGGAAGGGTCACGGACACTGAAGCTTTCTTT
CASSLDGRVTDTEAFF
>TRBV28|TRBD2|TRBJ2-4|-
TGTGCCACCCTTAGGGAGCGGGAGGGCCCGCAGTACTTC
CATLREREGPQYF
>TRBV18|-|TRBJ2-3|-
TGTGCCAGCTCACCAAATCAGGCAGATACGCAGTATTTT
CASSPNQADTQYF
>TRBV5-1|-|TRBJ2-1|-
TGCGCCAGCAGCCCGCAGGGTCGCAATGAGCAGTTCTTC
CASSPQGRNEQFF
>TRBV28|TRBD2|TRBJ2-1|-
TGTGCCAGCAGTACCATAGCGGGAGGGCGGCATGAGCAGTTCTTC
CASSTIAGGRHEQFF
>TRBV4-2|TRBD2|TRBJ2-1|-
TGTGCCAGCAGCCAAGGCTTGCGGGAGGCTAGTGTCAATGAGCAGTTCTTC
CASSQGLREASVNEQFF